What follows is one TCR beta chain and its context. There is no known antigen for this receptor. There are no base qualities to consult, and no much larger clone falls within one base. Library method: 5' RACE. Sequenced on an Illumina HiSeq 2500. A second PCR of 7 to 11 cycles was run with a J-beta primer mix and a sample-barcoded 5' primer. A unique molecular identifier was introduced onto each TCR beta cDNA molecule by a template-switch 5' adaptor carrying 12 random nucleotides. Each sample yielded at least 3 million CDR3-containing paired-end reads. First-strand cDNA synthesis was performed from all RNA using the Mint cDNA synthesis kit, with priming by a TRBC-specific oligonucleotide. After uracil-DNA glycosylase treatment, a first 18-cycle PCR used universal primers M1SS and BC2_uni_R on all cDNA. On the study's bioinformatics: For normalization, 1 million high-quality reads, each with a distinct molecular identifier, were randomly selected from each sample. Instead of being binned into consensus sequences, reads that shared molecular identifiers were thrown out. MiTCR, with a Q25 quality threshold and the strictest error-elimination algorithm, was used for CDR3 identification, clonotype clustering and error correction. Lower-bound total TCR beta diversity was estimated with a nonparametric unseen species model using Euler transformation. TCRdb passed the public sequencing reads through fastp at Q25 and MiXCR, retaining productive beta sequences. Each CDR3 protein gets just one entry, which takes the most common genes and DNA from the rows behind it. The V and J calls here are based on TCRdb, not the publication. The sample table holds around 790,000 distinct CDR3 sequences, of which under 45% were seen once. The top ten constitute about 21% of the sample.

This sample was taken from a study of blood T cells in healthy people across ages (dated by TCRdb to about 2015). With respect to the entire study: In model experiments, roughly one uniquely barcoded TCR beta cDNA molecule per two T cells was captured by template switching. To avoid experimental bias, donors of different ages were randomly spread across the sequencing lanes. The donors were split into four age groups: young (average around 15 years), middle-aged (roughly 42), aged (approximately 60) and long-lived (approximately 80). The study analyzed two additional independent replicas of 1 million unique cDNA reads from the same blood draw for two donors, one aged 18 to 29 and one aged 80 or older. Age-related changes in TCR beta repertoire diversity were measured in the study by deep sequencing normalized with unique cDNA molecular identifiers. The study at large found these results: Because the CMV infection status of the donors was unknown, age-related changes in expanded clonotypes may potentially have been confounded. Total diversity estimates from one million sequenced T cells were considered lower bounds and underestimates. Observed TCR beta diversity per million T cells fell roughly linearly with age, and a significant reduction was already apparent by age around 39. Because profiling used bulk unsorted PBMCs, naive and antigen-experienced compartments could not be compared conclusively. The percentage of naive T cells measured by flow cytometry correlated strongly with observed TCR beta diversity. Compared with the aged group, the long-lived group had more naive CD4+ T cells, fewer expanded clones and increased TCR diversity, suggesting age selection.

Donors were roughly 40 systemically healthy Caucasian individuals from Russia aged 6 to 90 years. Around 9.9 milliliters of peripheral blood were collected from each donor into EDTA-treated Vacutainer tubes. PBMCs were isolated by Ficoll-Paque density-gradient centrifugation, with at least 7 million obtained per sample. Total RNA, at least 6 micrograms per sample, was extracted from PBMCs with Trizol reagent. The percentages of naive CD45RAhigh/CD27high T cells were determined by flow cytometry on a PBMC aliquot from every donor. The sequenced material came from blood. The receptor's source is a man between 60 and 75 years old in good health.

The CDR3 region has the sequence CASSLDSRSYEQYF. Here is the DNA: TGCGCCAGCAGCTTGGACAGCCGCTCCTACGAGCAGTACTTC. Recombination linked TRBV5-1 to TRBJ2-7; the D gene identity is not certain. Looking up the germline V gene yields CDR1 SGHRS and CDR2 YFSETQ. The CDR3 spans 14 residues, from the cysteine through the phenylalanine. The CDR3 DNA has 42 bases and is translated from base 1. At the junction V is shortened by 0 bases and J by 0 bases, with 7 bases in between.